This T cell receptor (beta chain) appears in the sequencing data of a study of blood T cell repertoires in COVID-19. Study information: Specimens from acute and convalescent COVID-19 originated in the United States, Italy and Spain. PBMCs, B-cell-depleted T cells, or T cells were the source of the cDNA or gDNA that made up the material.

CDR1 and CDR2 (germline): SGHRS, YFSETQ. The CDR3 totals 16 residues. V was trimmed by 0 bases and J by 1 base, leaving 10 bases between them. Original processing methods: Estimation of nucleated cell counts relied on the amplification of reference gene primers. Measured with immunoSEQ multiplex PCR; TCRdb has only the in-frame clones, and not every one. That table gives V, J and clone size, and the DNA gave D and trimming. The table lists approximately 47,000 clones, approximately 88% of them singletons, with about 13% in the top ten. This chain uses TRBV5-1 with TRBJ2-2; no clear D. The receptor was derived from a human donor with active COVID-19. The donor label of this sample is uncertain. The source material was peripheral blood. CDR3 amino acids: CASSLAELLNTGELFF. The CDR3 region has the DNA TGCGCCAGCAGCTTGGCCGAGCTATTGAACACCGGGGAGCTGTTTTTT.